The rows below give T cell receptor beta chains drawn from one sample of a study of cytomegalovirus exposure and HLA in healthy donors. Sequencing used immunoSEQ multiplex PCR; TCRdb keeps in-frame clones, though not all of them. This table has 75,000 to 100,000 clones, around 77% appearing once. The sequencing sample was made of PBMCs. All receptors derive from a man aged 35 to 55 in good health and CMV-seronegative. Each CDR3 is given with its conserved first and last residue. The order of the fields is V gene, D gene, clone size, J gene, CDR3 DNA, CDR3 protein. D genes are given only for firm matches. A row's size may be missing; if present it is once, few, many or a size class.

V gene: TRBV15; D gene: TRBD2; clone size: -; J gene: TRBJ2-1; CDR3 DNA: TGTGCCACCAGCAGAGAGGCTAGCGGGAGTAAGGAGCAGTTCTTC; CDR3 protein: CATSREASGSKEQFF
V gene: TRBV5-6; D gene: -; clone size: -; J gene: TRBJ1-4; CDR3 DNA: TGTGCCAGCAGCAACTCCGCGTTGATAACTAATGAAAAACTGTTTTTT; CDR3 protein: CASSNSALITNEKLFF
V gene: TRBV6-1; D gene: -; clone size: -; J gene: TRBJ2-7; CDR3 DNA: TGTGCCAGCAGGGAGGGGGCAGCCTACGAGCAGTACTTC; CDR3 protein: CASREGAAYEQYF
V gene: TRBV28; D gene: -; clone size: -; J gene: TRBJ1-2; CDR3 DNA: TGTGCCAGCAGTCCTCATCGGGAGGCTAACTATGGCTACACCTTC; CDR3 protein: CASSPHREANYGYTF
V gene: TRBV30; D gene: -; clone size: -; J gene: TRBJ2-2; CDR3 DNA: TGTGCCTGGAGTAGGAGGGGGGGAGGGACCGGGGAGCTGTTTTTT; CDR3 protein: CAWSRRGGGTGELFF
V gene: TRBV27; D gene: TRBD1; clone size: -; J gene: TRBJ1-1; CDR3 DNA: TGTGCCAGCAGTCCCAACAGGGGGTGGGACACTGAAGCTTTCTTT; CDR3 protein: CASSPNRGWDTEAFF
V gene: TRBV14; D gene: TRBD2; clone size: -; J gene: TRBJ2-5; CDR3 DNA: TGTGCCAGCAGCCTTCCGGGACTAGGGGTTGGGGAGACCCAGTACTTC; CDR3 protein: CASSLPGLGVGETQYF
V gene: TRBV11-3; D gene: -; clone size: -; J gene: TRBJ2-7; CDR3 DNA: TGTGCCAGCAGCCGACAAGGGTGGGGCGAGCAGTACTTC; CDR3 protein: CASSRQGWGEQYF
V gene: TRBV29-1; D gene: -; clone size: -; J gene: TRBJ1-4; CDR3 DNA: TGCAGCGTTTACCCACAGGACGAAAAACTGTTTTTT; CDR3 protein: CSVYPQDEKLFF
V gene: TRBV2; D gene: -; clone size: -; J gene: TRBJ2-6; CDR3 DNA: TGTGCCAGCAGTGAAGGAGGGTCTGGGGCCAACGTCCTGACTTTC; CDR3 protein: CASSEGGSGANVLTF
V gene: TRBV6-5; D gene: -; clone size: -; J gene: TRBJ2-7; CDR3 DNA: TGTGCCAGCAGTTACATCGGAGGATCCTACGAGCAGCACTTC; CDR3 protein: CASSYIGGSYEQHF
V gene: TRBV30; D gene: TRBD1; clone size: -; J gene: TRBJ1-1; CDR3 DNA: TGTGCCTGGAGTGAGGGACAGGGCGGGGGGACTTTCTTT; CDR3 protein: CAWSEGQGGGTFF
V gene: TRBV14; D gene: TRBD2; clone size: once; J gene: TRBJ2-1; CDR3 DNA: TGTGCCAGCAGCCTTAGCGGGGGCTGGTACAATGAGCAGTTCTTC; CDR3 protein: CASSLSGGWYNEQFF
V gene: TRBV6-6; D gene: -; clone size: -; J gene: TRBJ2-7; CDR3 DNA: TGTGCCAGCACCGGAGACTCCTACGAGCAGTACTTC; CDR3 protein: CASTGDSYEQYF
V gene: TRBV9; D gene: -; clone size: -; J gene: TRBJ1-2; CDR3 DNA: TGTGCCAGCAGCCGTGACATCGGCTATAACTATGGCTACACCTTC; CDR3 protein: CASSRDIGYNYGYTF
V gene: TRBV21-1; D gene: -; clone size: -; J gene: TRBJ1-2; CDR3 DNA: TGTGCCAGCAGCAAAAACTTGGCAGGGTGCGATGGCTACACCTTC; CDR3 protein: CASSKNLAGCDGYTF
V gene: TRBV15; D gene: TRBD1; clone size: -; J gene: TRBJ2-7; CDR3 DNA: TGTGCCACCAGCAGAGGGGCCGGGACAGGGTTAGCCGAGCAGTACTTC; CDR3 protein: CATSRGAGTGLAEQYF
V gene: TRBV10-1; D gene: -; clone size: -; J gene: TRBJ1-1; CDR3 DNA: TGCGCCAGCAGTGAGTCGCGGGTCACTGAAGCTTTCTTT; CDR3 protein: CASSESRVTEAFF
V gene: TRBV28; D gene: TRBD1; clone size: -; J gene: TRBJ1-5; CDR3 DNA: TGTGCCAGCAGAACTGGGACAGTCGTTAATCAGCCCCAGCATTTT; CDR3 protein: CASRTGTVVNQPQHF
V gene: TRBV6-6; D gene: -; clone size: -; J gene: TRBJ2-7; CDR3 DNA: TGTGCCAGCTCCCGCGGGGACCACTACGAGCAGTACTTC; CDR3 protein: CASSRGDHYEQYF
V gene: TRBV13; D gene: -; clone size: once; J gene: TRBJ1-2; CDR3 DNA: TGTGCCAGCAGCATCAGACAGGTATACTATGGCTACACCTTC; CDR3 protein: CASSIRQVYYGYTF
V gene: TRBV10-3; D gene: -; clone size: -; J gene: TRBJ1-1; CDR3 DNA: TGTGCCATCAGTGAGGGGGGGACGAACACTGAAGCTTTCTTT; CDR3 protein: CAISEGGTNTEAFF
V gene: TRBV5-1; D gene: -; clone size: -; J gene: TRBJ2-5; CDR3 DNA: TGCGCCAGCAGCGCCACTACGGAGACCCAGTACTTC; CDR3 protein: CASSATTETQYF